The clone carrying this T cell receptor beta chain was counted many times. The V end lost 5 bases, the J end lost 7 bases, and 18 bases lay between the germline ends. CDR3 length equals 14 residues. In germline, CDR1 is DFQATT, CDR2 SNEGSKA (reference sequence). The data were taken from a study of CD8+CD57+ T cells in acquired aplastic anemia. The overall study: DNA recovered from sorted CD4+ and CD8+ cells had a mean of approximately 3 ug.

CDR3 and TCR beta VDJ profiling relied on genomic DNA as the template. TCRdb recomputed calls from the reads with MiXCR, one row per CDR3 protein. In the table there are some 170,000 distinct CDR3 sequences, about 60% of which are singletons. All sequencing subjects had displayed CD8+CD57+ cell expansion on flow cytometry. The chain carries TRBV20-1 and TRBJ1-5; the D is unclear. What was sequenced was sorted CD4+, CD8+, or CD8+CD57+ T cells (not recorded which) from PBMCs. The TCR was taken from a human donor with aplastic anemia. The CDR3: CSALHGPGPQPQHF. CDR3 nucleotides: TGCAGTGCTCTACATGGGCCAGGCCCCCAGCCCCAGCATTTT.